This T cell receptor (beta chain) was found in a study of T-cell memory formation after mild COVID-19. From the 5' RACE reads, TCRdb called clonotypes with MiXCR, one entry per CDR3 protein. This table holds about 340,000 distinct CDR3 sequences, 20% to 25% found once. The CDR3 contains 12 residues. Germline CDR1 is DFQATT and CDR2 is SNEGSKA (reference sequence). The clonotype was recovered from a man between 18 and 35 years old who had mild COVID-19 (a few samples of this study predate the infection). Cell type and time point are not known. V and J are TRBV20-1 and TRBJ1-2; D unresolved. The sequencing sample was made of PBMCs or a T cell subset sorted from them (not recorded which). The CDR3 region is CRTRTGFYGYTF. CDR3 DNA sequence: TGCAGGACGAGGACGGGGTTCTATGGCTACACCTTC.